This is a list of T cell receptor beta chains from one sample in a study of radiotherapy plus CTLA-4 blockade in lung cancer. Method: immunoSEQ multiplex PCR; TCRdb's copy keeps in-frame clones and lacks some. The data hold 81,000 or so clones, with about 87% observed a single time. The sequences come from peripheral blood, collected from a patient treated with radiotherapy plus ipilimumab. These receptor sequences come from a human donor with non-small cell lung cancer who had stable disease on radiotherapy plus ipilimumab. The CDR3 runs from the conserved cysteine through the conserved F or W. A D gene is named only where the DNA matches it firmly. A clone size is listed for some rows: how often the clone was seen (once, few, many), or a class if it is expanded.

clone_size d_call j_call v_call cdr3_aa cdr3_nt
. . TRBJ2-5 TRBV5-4 CASSLPAGRETQYF TGTGCCAGCAGCTTGCCGGCAGGCCGAGAGACCCAGTACTTC
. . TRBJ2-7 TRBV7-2 CASSLLNYEQYF TGTGCCAGCAGCTTACTCAACTACGAGCAGTACTTC
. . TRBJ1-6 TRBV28 CASRLEGVSPLHF TGTGCCAGCAGGTTAGAGGGGGTTTCACCCCTCCACTTT
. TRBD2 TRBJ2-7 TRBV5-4 CASSWGSSSGEQYF TGTGCCAGCAGCTGGGGTTCCTCTAGCGGCGAGCAGTACTTC
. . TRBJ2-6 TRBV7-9 CASSLTGANVLTF TGTGCCAGCAGCCTGACAGGGGCCAACGTCCTGACTTTC
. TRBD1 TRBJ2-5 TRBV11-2 CASSPQTGKETQYF TGTGCCAGCAGCCCCCAGACAGGGAAAGAGACCCAGTACTTC
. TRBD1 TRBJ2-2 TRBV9 CASSILQGNGELFF TGTGCCAGCAGCATACTACAGGGGAACGGGGAGCTGTTTTTT
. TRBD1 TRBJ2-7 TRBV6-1 CASISGTGYEQYF TGTGCCAGCATCTCCGGGACAGGGTACGAGCAGTACTTC
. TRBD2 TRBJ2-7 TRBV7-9 CASSPRLAGISYEQYF TGTGCCAGCAGCCCCCGACTAGCGGGAATCTCCTACGAGCAGTACTTC
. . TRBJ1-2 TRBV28 CASTPQRVGHGYTF TGTGCCAGCACCCCCCAAAGGGTAGGTCATGGCTACACCTTC
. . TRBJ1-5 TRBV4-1 CASSGPYNQPQHF TGCGCCAGCAGCGGGCCTTACAATCAGCCCCAGCATTTT
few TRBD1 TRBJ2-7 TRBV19 CASSVWTGTGSYEQYF TGTGCCAGTAGTGTCTGGACCGGGACAGGATCCTACGAGCAGTACTTC
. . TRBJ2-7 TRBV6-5 CASSYGAGLSEEQYF TGTGCCAGCAGTTACGGCGCGGGCTTGTCGGAGGAGCAGTACTTC
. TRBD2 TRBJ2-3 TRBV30 CAWSLGLAGGLGDTQYF TGTGCCTGGAGTCTGGGACTAGCGGGGGGGCTCGGAGATACGCAGTATTTT
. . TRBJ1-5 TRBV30 CAWSSTGQFNQPQHF TGTGCCTGGAGTTCCACGGGGCAGTTCAATCAGCCCCAGCATTTT
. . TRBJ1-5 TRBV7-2 CASSLATGYSNQPQHF TGTGCCAGCAGCTTAGCGACGGGGTATAGCAATCAGCCCCAGCATTTT
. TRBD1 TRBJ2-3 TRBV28 CASSSGGVTDTQYF TGTGCCAGCAGTTCAGGGGGCGTCACAGATACGCAGTATTTT
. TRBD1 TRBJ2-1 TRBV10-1 CASSGRQGAGEQFF TGCGCCAGCAGTGGACGACAGGGGGCGGGTGAGCAGTTCTTC
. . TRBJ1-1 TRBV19 CASSIGTADTEAFF TGTGCCAGTAGTATCGGGACGGCGGACACTGAAGCTTTCTTT
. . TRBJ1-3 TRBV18 CASSPPPGSAGNTIYF TGTGCCAGCTCACCACCCCCGGGATCGGCTGGAAACACCATATATTTT
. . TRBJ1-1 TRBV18 CASSPFKQGAFF TGTGCCAGCTCACCATTTAAACAGGGAGCTTTCTTT
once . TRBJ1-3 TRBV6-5 CASSYDSASGNTIYF TGTGCCAGCAGTTACGACTCAGCCTCTGGAAACACCATATATTTT
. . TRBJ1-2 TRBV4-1 CASSQEAGRRYGYTF TGCGCCAGCAGCCAAGAAGCAGGGAGGAGATATGGCTACACCTTC
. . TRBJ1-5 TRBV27 CASSSLGGQNQPQHF TGTGCCAGCAGTTCCCTGGGCGGACAGAATCAGCCCCAGCATTTT
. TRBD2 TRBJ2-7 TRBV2 CASSEGTSGSYEQYF TGTGCCAGCAGTGAAGGGACTAGCGGGAGCTACGAGCAGTACTTC
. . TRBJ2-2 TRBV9 CASSVDRGSNTGELFF TGTGCCAGCAGCGTAGATCGGGGCTCAAACACCGGGGAGCTGTTTTTT